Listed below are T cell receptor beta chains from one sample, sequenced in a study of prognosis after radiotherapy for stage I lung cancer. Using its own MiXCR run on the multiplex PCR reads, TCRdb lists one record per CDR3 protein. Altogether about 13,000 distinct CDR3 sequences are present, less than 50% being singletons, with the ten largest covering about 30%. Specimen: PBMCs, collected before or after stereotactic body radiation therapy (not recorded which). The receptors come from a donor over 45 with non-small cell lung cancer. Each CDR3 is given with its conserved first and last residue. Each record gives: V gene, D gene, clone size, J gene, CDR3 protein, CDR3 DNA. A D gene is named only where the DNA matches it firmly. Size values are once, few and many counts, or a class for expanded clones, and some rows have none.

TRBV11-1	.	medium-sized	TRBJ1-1	CASSRAMNTEAFF	TGTGCCAGCAGCCGTGCAATGAACACTGAAGCTTTCTTT
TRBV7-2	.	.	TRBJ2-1	CASMRGVLNEQFF	TGTGCCAGCATGCGTGGGGTTCTCAATGAGCAGTTCTTC
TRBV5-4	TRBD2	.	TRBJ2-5	CASSKTSGGAAETQYF	TGTGCCAGCAGCAAAACTAGCGGCGGAGCGGCAGAGACCCAGTACTTC
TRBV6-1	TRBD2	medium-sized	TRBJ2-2	CASSYGLAVNTGELFF	TGTGCCAGCAGTTACGGTCTAGCGGTAAACACCGGGGAGCTGTTTTTT
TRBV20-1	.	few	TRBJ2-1	CSARDSMRVNGNEQFF	TGCAGTGCTAGAGACTCGATGCGGGTTAACGGTAATGAGCAGTTCTTC
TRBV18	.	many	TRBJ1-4	CASSPGATNEKLFF	TGTGCCAGCTCACCGGGGGCAACTAATGAAAAACTGTTTTTT
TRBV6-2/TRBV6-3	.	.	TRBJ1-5	CASSGATAISNEPQHF	TGTGCCAGCAGTGGAGCGACAGCGATTAGCAATGAGCCCCAGCATTTT
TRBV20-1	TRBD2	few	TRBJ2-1	CSVGGVAGGSYNEQFF	TGCAGTGTCGGAGGGGTGGCGGGAGGCTCCTACAATGAGCAGTTCTTC
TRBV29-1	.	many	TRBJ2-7	CSVVSAGVSNEQYF	TGCAGCGTTGTGTCGGCAGGGGTTAGCAACGAGCAGTACTTC
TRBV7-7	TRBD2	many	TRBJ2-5	CASSLGGSGIGETQYF	TGTGCCAGCAGCTTAGGGGGTAGCGGGATCGGAGAGACCCAGTACTTC
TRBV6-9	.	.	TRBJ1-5	CASSYPKGLDQPQHF	TGTGCCAGCAGTTACCCTAAAGGTCTCGATCAGCCCCAGCATTTT
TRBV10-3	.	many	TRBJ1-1	CAISQQGSEAFF	TGTGCCATCAGCCAACAAGGATCTGAAGCTTTCTTT
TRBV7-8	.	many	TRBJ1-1	CASSSSSGETEAFF	TGTGCCAGCAGCTCGTCCTCAGGGGAGACTGAAGCTTTCTTT
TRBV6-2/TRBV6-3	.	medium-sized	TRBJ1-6	CASSYDRRRGGNSPLHF	TGTGCCAGCAGTTACGATAGGCGGAGAGGAGGGAATTCACCCCTCCACTTT
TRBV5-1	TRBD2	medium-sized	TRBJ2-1	CASRQGLAGGREQFF	TGCGCCAGCAGACAAGGACTAGCGGGAGGTCGTGAGCAGTTCTTC
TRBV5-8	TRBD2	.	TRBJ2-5	CASSRGLAGDGETQYF	TGTGCCAGCAGCCGGGGACTAGCGGGAGACGGCGAGACCCAGTACTTC
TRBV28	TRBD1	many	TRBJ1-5	CASSMGQVYNQPQHF	TGTGCCAGCAGTATGGGACAGGTGTATAATCAGCCCCAGCATTTT
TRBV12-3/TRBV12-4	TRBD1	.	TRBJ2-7	CASSPPGQGIDEQYF	TGTGCCAGCAGTCCCCCGGGACAGGGCATTGACGAGCAGTACTTC
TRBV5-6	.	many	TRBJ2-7	CASSLIAGTGVTSGSVPYEQYF	TGTGCCAGCAGCTTGATTGCCGGGACAGGGGTGACTAGCGGGTCGGTCCCTTACGAGCAGTACTTC
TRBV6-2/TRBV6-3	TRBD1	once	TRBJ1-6	CGSATGEGDSPLHF	TGTGGCAGTGCGACAGGGGAAGGGGATTCACCCCTCCACTTT
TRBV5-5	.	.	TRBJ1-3	CASSLGNSGNTIYF	TGTGCCAGCAGCTTGGGGAACTCTGGAAACACCATATATTTT
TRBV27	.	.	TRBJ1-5	CASSFFFADSQPQHF	TGTGCCAGCAGTTTCTTCTTCGCGGACAGTCAGCCCCAGCATTTT
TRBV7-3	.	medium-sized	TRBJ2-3	CASSLGGVTDTQYF	TGTGCCAGCAGCTTGGGCGGGGTCACAGATACGCAGTATTTT